Following are 8 T cell receptor beta chains from one sample sequenced in a study of blood T cells in healthy people across ages. The authors ran a second PCR of about 6 to 11 cycles using a sample-barcoded 5' primer and a J-beta primer mix. TCRdb recomputed calls from the 5' RACE reads with MiXCR, one row per CDR3 protein. Of about 680,000 distinct CDR3 sequences listed, over 45% are singletons. Material for sequencing was blood. The receptors originated from a woman between 55 and 75 years old in good health.

V gene TRBV25-1 combines with J gene TRBJ2-7; 8 nucleotides agree with TRBD2. The V segment lost 1 base and the J segment 3 bases; nucleotides outside the gene matches: 2. The CDR3 is 14 residues long. Germline V gene data show CDR1 as MGHDK and CDR2 as SYGVNS. The DNA for the CDR3 is TGTGCCAGCAGTGAATCCAGCGGGAGCTACGAGCAGTACTTC. Protein product: CASSESSGSYEQYF.

The J gene is TRBJ2-5, the V gene TRBV25-1; 15 positions match TRBD2. V was clipped by 5 bases and J by 5 bases; unmatched bases: 9. CDR1 is MGHDK, CDR2 SYGVNS, per germline. This CDR3 contains 17 residues. CDR3 sequence: CASSHPGTSGRLETQYF. In DNA form, the CDR3 reads TGTGCCAGCAGTCACCCAGGGACTAGCGGGAGGTTGGAGACCCAGTACTTC.

This clonotype was observed a handful of times. V usage is TRBV7-9 and J usage is TRBJ1-2; D unclear. Deletions cut 6 bases from V and 4 bases from J, with 18 bases between. CDR3 length: 15 amino acids. Per germline, CDR1 SEHNR and CDR2 FQNEAQ (reference sequence). The CDR3 is CASSQKSGGLYGYTF. CDR3 in DNA: TGTGCCAGCAGTCAAAAAAGCGGCGGTCTCTATGGCTACACCTTC.

This chain links TRBV12-3 or TRBV12-4 with TRBJ1-2; perhaps TRBD1 as D (5 bases). The CDR3 has 14 residues. Trimming removed 1 base at V and 6 bases at J, with 12 bases between. CDR3 loop: CASSLEEQANGYTF. CDR3 in DNA: TGTGCCAGCAGTTTAGAGGAACAGGCCAATGGCTACACCTTC.

V and J are TRBV7-2 and TRBJ2-1, with D unclear. The germline gives CDR1 SGHTA, CDR2 FQGNSA. Trimming cost V 8 bases and J 7 bases, with 9 bases left between them. The CDR3 is made up of 11 amino acids. The CDR3 loop is CASGRLNEQFF. In DNA form, the CDR3 reads TGTGCCAGCGGCCGTTTAAATGAGCAGTTCTTC.

The V and J genes are TRBV9 and TRBJ2-7; 7 positions agree with TRBD2. After removal of 1 base from V and 7 bases from J, the junction contained 8 bases not matched to a gene. The CDR3 has 14 amino acids. CDR1 and CDR2 from the germline V gene are SGDLS and YYNGEE. CDR3 protein: CASSVYGGSYEQYF. The CDR3 region has the DNA TGTGCCAGCAGCGTATATGGCGGGAGCTATGAGCAGTACTTC.

The chain has TRBV27 and TRBJ1-2, with 7 bases lining up with TRBD1. From germline, CDR1 is MNHEY and CDR2 SMNVEV (reference sequence). The CDR3 length is 15 residues. The V gene end was trimmed by 5 bases and the J gene end by 4 bases; junction bases not matched to a gene: 10. CDR3 nucleotide sequence: TGTGCCAGCAGTCCCCGCCCGCAGGGGGGCTATGGCTACACCTTC. The encoded protein is CASSPRPQGGYGYTF.

The CDR3 DNA follows: TGTGCCAGCAGTGAAGATGGCCGGTGGGTATGGTACTTC. Its protein is CASSEDGRWVWYF. The chain couples TRBV2 to TRBJ2-7; D is unresolved. Deletions cut 1 base from V and 12 bases from J, with 16 bases between. CDR1 and CDR2 from the germline V gene are SNHLY and FYNNEI. This CDR3 is built from 13 residues.